The 32 T cell receptor beta chains below all came from one sample that was sequenced in a study of blood T cell repertoires in COVID-19. Produced via immunoSEQ multiplex PCR; TCRdb's table is partial and in-frame only. The sample yields under 95,000 clones, around 87% seen once. Specimen: peripheral blood. Receptors originate from a human donor with acute or convalescent COVID-19. The donor label of this sample is uncertain.

The J gene is TRBJ2-7, the V gene TRBV18, with 7 bases aligning to TRBD2. CDR3 size: 15 residues. Germline trimming cut 4 bases from V and 7 bases from J; bases unmatched to any gene: 13. Germline V CDR1 and CDR2: KGHSH, LQKENI. The CDR3 sequence is CASSRVGTGGREQYF. The DNA for the CDR3 is TGTGCCAGCTCACGGGTCGGGACGGGAGGAAGGGAGCAGTACTTC.

The rearrangement joins TRBV5-5 to TRBJ2-3, with unresolved D. The CDR3 runs to 11 residues. Trimming stripped 5 bases from V and 4 bases from J, with 5 bases between. Germline values: CDR1 SGHKS, CDR2 YYEKEE (reference sequence). The CDR3 coding sequence is TGTGCCAGCAGGTCCTCAGATACGCAGTATTTT. This codes for CASRSSDTQYF.

The genes are TRBV7-9 and TRBJ1-2; 12 nucleotides agree with TRBD1. Unmatched junction bases numbered 6, after V lost 4 bases and J lost 6 bases. The germline V gene encodes CDR1 SEHNR and CDR2 FQNEAQ (reference sequence). This CDR3 has 15 residues. CDR3 sequence: CASSSGTGGANGYTF. CDR3 DNA: TGTGCCAGCAGCTCCGGGACAGGGGGCGCAAATGGCTACACCTTC.

V is TRBV19 and J is TRBJ2-7; possibly TRBD2 for D (5 bases). V was cut by 7 bases and J by 3 bases, with 31 bases left in between. The CDR3 loop spans 19 amino acids. From germline, CDR1 is LNHDA and CDR2 SQIVND (reference sequence). CDR3 amino acids: CASTPVLGSPGNKVYEQYF. DNA for the CDR3: TGTGCCAGTACCCCAGTGTTAGGGTCTCCGGGGAATAAAGTCTACGAGCAGTACTTC.

CDR3 in DNA: TGCGCCAGCAGCTTTCAGGGGCACACGAGTCAAGAGACCCAGTACTTC. Translating it yields CASSFQGHTSQETQYF. This chain joins TRBV5-1 and TRBJ2-5, with a possible D match to TRBD1 (6 bases). V lost 2 bases and J 2 bases, leaving 16 bases between the germline ends. This CDR3 comprises 16 residues. The germline V gene encodes CDR1 SGHRS and CDR2 YFSETQ. Complete variable domain (other parts from reference TRBV5-1 and TRBJ2-5): KAGVTQTPRYLIKTRGQQVTLSCSPISGHRSVSWYQQTPGQGLQFLFEYFSETQRNKGNFPGRFSGRQFSNSRSEMNVSTLELGDSALYLCASSFQGHTSQETQYFGPGTRLLVL.

The J gene is TRBJ2-5, the V gene TRBV5-1; TRBD2 aligns across 7 bases. J lost 0 bases, V lost 2 bases, and 4 bases had no gene match. The germline V gene has CDR1 SGHRS and CDR2 YFSETQ. The CDR3 consists of 15 residues. This CDR3 is CASSFQRGNQETQYF. CDR3 nucleotide sequence: TGCGCCAGCAGCTTCCAGCGGGGCAACCAAGAGACCCAGTACTTC.

The rearrangement uses TRBV5-1 and TRBJ2-7; 10 bases are a match to TRBD2. The ends lost 0 bases at V and 7 bases at J; junction bases unmatched: 13. The CDR3 sequence is 17 residues long. Germline assignment: CDR1 SGHRS and CDR2 YFSETQ. This CDR3 is CASSLEVMSGGAIEQYF. DNA of the CDR3: TGCGCCAGCAGCTTGGAGGTGATGAGCGGGGGGGCAATAGAGCAGTACTTC.

The chain recombines TRBV27 with TRBJ2-1; TRBD1 matches at 10 bases. V gave up 6 bases and J gave up 8 bases; unmatched junction bases: 10. There are 15 residues in the CDR3. The germline CDR1 and CDR2 sequences are MNHEY and SMNVEV (reference sequence). CDR3 sequence reads: CASRAGQGVIHEQFF. The CDR3 region has the DNA TGTGCCAGCAGAGCCGGACAGGGGGTGATCCATGAGCAGTTCTTC.

There are a few counts of this clone. The CDR3 region has the DNA TGTGCCAGCAGCCATGACACAAACTATGGCTACACCTTC. Translation gives CASSHDTNYGYTF. The rearrangement joins TRBV7-8 to TRBJ1-2; D not resolved. CDR3 length: 13 residues. V lost 5 bases to trimming and J lost 2 bases, with 9 bases between them. Germline V gene data show CDR1 as SGHVS and CDR2 as FQNEAQ.

This chain uses TRBV2 with TRBJ1-4; tentatively, D is TRBD1 (6 bases). Trimming removed 10 bases at V and 0 bases at J, with 18 bases between. Germline loops: CDR1 SNHLY, CDR2 FYNNEI. The length of the CDR3 is 16 residues. CDR3 bases: TGTGCCACCCTGGGGGGGCGACTCGCAACTAATGAAAAACTGTTTTTT. It specifies CATLGGRLATNEKLFF.

Here the CDR3 reads CASSPVAGRGRGQPQHF. CDR3 coding DNA: TGTGCCAGCAGCCCGGTCGCGGGCAGGGGGCGAGGTCAGCCCCAGCATTTT. The rearrangement joins TRBV7-2 to TRBJ1-5; 8 bases agree with TRBD1. V dropped 5 bases and J dropped 6; count of bases not matched to a gene: 15. Per the germline V gene, CDR1 is SGHTA and CDR2 is FQGNSA. The CDR3 loop spans 17 amino acids.

This clone was seen only once. This rearrangement joins TRBV29-1 to TRBJ2-3; tentatively, D is TRBD1 (6 bases). V was trimmed by 3 bases and J by 0 bases, leaving 7 bases between them. This CDR3 has 13 amino acids. Germline-derived CDR1 and CDR2 are SQVTM and ANQGSEA. The CDR3 here is CSVDTGSTDTQYF. The CDR3 DNA reads as TGCAGCGTTGACACAGGGAGCACAGATACGCAGTATTTT.

The chain uses TRBV3-1 (or the pseudogene TRBV3-2) and TRBJ1-2; D not certain. V lost 0 bases and J 5 bases, leaving 13 bases between the germline ends. The CDR3 has 15 residues. Germline values: CDR1 LGHDT, CDR2 YNNKEL (reference sequence). The CDR3 DNA is TGTGCCAGCAGCCAAGATCTGCGGGGATGGTATGGCTACACCTTC. This gives the protein CASSQDLRGWYGYTF.

This sequence joins TRBV19 and TRBJ1-3; 8 bases align to TRBD1. Germline trimming cut 9 bases from V and 5 bases from J; bases unmatched to any gene: 6. The CDR3 sequence is 13 residues long. CDR1 LNHDA and CDR2 SQIVND come from the germline V gene (reference sequence). The CDR3 spells CASNDRGRNTIYF. CDR3 DNA sequence: TGTGCCAGCAACGACAGGGGTAGAAACACCATATATTTT.

The chain joins TRBV28 to TRBJ1-1; D not certain. The CDR3 runs to 14 residues. The V end lost 5 bases, the J end lost 1 base, and 11 bases lay between the germline ends. Per the germline V gene, CDR1 is MDHEN and CDR2 is SYDVKM. CDR3 in amino acids: CASSTGGWNTEAFF. CDR3 DNA: TGTGCCAGCAGTACTGGAGGGTGGAACACTGAAGCTTTCTTT. Full variable domain (outside the CDR3, taken from reference TRBV28 and TRBJ1-1): DVKVTQSSRYLVKRTGEKVFLECVQDMDHENMFWYRQDPGLGLRLIYFSYDVKMKEKGDIPEGYSVSREKKERFSLILESASTNQTSMYLCASSTGGWNTEAFFGQGTRLTVV.

Only one count was recorded for this clone. V and J are TRBV6-5 and TRBJ1-2; 10 nucleotides line up with TRBD1. The trim removed 0 bases at V and 4 bases at J, leaving 5 bases unmatched. The CDR3 consists of 16 residues. Per the germline V gene, CDR1 is MNHEY and CDR2 is SVGAGI. CDR3 in amino acids: CASSYSSGDRGYGYTF. The CDR3, as DNA: TGTGCCAGCAGTTACTCGAGCGGGGACAGGGGCTATGGCTACACCTTC.

The chain employs TRBV2 and TRBJ2-7, with 7 bases fitting TRBD1. The CDR3 is 21 residues long. CDR1 and CDR2 from the germline V gene are SNHLY and FYNNEI. Trimming at V came to 3 bases and at J to 2 bases, leaving 25 bases not matched to a gene. The DNA of the CDR3 is TGTGCCAGCAGTGAGGCTCTTTACCGGGACAGACACGAATCAACCCCCTACGAGCAGTACTTC. It is translated as CASSEALYRDRHESTPYEQYF. Looking up the rest from reference TRBV2 and TRBJ2-7 gives the full variable domain: EPEVTQTPSHQVTQMGQEVILRCVPISNHLYFYWYRQILGQKVEFLVSFYNNEISEKSEIFDDQFSVERPDGSNFTLKIRSTKLEDSAMYFCASSEALYRDRHESTPYEQYFGPGTRLTVT.

J is TRBJ2-3 and V is TRBV5-1; 11 bases agree with TRBD2. V shed 2 bases, J shed 2 bases, and the junction held 7 bases outside the gene matches. The germline V gene has CDR1 SGHRS and CDR2 YFSETQ. The CDR3 spans 17 residues. The CDR3 spells CASSFGTSGILTDTQYF. The CDR3 DNA sequence: TGCGCCAGCAGCTTTGGGACTAGCGGTATTCTCACAGATACGCAGTATTTT. Drawing the rest from reference TRBV5-1 and TRBJ2-3, the complete variable domain is KAGVTQTPRYLIKTRGQQVTLSCSPISGHRSVSWYQQTPGQGLQFLFEYFSETQRNKGNFPGRFSGRQFSNSRSEMNVSTLELGDSALYLCASSFGTSGILTDTQYFGPGTRLTVL.

The rearrangement uses TRBV5-8 and TRBJ2-7; 9 nucleotides align to TRBD2. The length of the CDR3 is 18 residues. V gave up 0 bases and J gave up 1 base; unmatched junction bases: 11. The germline CDR1 and CDR2 sequences are SGHTS and YDEGEE. CDR3 DNA sequence: TGTGCCAGCAGCTTGGCCAACCCGAAGCGGGGGGCTTCCTACGAGCAGTACTTC. This encodes CASSLANPKRGASYEQYF.

The chain recombines TRBV6-5 with TRBJ2-7; 8 nucleotides line up with TRBD1. The CDR3 contains 13 residues. Germline loops: CDR1 MNHEY, CDR2 SVGAGI. Trimming at V came to 5 bases and at J to 3 bases, leaving 3 bases not matched to a gene. CDR3 residues: CASSRTGNYEQYF. The CDR3 DNA follows: TGTGCCAGCAGTAGGACAGGGAACTACGAGCAGTACTTC.

CDR3 nucleotide sequence: TGCGCCAGCAGCCCGGGACAGGGGCGATCCCAGTACTTC. Its protein product is CASSPGQGRSQYF. The V gene is TRBV5-1, the J gene TRBJ2-5, with TRBD1 identical over 10 bases. The germline V gene has CDR1 SGHRS and CDR2 YFSETQ. V lost 4 bases to trimming and J lost 9 bases; unmatched junction nucleotides: 6. This CDR3 comprises 13 residues.

The J gene is TRBJ2-7, the V gene TRBV7-2; tentative D call: TRBD2 (6 bases). Trimming cost V 6 bases and J 5 bases, with 20 bases left between them. This CDR3 has 15 residues. Looked up from germline, CDR1 is SGHTA and CDR2 is FQGNSA. CDR3: CASRPSTGGSHEQYF. CDR3 coding DNA: TGTGCCAGCAGGCCGTCAACTGGGGGGAGCCACGAGCAGTACTTC.

The chain carries TRBV18 and TRBJ2-1, with 15 bases aligning to TRBD2. The V segment lost 0 bases and the J segment 0 bases; nucleotides outside the gene matches: 6. The germline V gene has CDR1 KGHSH and CDR2 LQKENI. The CDR3 length is 20 residues. The CDR3 loop reads CASSPPLGLAGGSSYNEQFF. In DNA form, the CDR3 reads TGTGCCAGCTCACCACCTTTGGGACTAGCGGGGGGTAGCTCCTACAATGAGCAGTTCTTC.

This clone was counted a single time. This chain connects TRBV21-1 to TRBJ2-7; TRBD1 reflects the table's D call only, with no check against the DNA. TRBV21-1 is termed a pseudogene. CDR3 length: 15 residues. CDR3 nucleotides: TGTGCCAGCAGGACCCCGGGACAGGAGACCTACGAGCAGTACTTC. It encodes CASRTPGQETYEQYF.

In this sample, this clone turned up once. The rearrangement links TRBV19 to TRBJ2-1; D possibly corresponds to TRBD1 (6 bases). This CDR3 is built from 13 residues. V was shortened by 4 bases and J by 6 bases, with 10 bases between the two germline ends. The germline gives CDR1 LNHDA, CDR2 SQIVND (reference sequence). The CDR3 nucleotides read TGTGCCAGTAGTAAGTCAGGGGTCAATGAGCAGTTCTTC. Its protein is CASSKSGVNEQFF. The whole variable domain, filled in from reference TRBV19 and TRBJ2-1, reads DGGITQSPKYLFRKEGQNVTLSCEQNLNHDAMYWYRQDPGQGLRLIYYSQIVNDFQKGDIAEGYSVSREKKESFPLTVTSAQKNPTAFYLCASSKSGVNEQFFGPGTRLTVL.

A single count supports this clone. The chain employs TRBV6-1 and TRBJ1-2, with D uncertain. There are 12 residues in the CDR3. In germline, CDR1 is MNHNS, CDR2 SASEGT. Trimming cost V 2 bases and J 5 bases, with 6 bases left between them. The chain's CDR3 is CASSEQIYGYTF. The CDR3 region has the DNA TGTGCCAGCAGTGAACAGATATATGGCTACACCTTC.

A few counts support this clone. This sample also contains other DNA sequences that code for the same CDR3. The chain has TRBV24-1 and TRBJ1-5, with a possible D match to TRBD1 (6 bases). Trimming left V 9 bases short and J 0 bases short, with 8 bases between. CDR1 KGHDR and CDR2 SFDVKD come from the germline V gene. The CDR3 covers 13 residues. The CDR3 here is CATQGYSNQPQHF. CDR3 in DNA: TGTGCCACCCAGGGGTATAGCAATCAGCCCCAGCATTTT.

The V and J genes are TRBV6-5 and TRBJ1-2, with D unclear. Trimming removed 6 bases from V and 8 bases from J, with 16 bases in between. The CDR3 spans 13 residues. Germline loops: CDR1 MNHEY, CDR2 SVGAGI. The CDR3: CASRVPGAGGYTF. CDR3 in DNA: TGTGCCAGCAGGGTACCTGGAGCGGGAGGCTACACCTTC.

Notes on this clone: The sample has other DNA sequences that encode this CDR3 too. The rearrangement links TRBV19 to TRBJ1-2, with D hard to call. The CDR3 contains 12 residues. Trimming cost V 2 bases and J 1 base, with 2 bases left between them. CDR1 LNHDA and CDR2 SQIVND come from the germline V gene (reference sequence). This chain's CDR3 is CASSIRNYGYTF. The CDR3 DNA reads as TGTGCCAGTAGTATACGTAACTATGGCTACACCTTC.

Many counts were recorded for this clone. This chain links TRBV3-1 (or the pseudogene TRBV3-2) with TRBJ2-7, with D tentatively TRBD1 (6 bases). With 1 base removed from V and 6 bases from J, the gap between germline ends came to 13 bases. The CDR3 has 14 residues. Germline assignment: CDR1 LGHDT and CDR2 YNNKEL (reference sequence). Here the CDR3 reads CASSQVTGQREQYF. CDR3 in DNA: TGTGCCAGCAGCCAAGTTACAGGGCAGCGCGAGCAGTACTTC.

This chain links TRBV27 with TRBJ1-2; D is possibly TRBD1 (6 bases). Trimming stripped 5 bases from V and 5 bases from J, with 21 bases between. This CDR3 is 16 amino acids long. Germline loops: CDR1 MNHEY, CDR2 SMNVEV (reference sequence). The CDR3 coding sequence is TGTGCCAGCAGTCCCTATGTCCCAGGGGAAGGATATGGCTACACCTTC. Translated: CASSPYVPGEGYGYTF.

A note on this clone: The sample has other DNA sequences that encode this CDR3 too. CDR3 loop: CASSLSGTLYSGNTIYF. For the CDR3, the DNA is TGTGCCAGCAGCTTAAGTGGGACACTCTACTCTGGAAACACCATATATTTT. This rearrangement joins TRBV11-2 to TRBJ1-3; D possibly corresponds to TRBD1 (6 bases). This CDR3 spans 17 amino acids. Trimming took off 2 bases at V and 0 bases at J, with 14 bases between the two ends. Germline loops: CDR1 SGHAT, CDR2 FQNNGV.